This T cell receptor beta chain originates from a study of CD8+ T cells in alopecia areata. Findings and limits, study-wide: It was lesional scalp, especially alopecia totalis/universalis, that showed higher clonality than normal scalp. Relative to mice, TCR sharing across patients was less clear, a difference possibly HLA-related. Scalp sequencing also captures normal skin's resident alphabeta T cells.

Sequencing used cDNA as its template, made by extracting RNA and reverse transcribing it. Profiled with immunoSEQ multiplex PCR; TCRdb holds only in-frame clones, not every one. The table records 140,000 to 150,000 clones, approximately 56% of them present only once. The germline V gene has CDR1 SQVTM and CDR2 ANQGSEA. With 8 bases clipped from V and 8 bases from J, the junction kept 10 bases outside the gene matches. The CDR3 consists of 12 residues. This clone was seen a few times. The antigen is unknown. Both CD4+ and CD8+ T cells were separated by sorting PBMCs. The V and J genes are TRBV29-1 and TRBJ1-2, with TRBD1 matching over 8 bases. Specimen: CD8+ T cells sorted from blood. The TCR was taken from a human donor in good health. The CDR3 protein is CSTSDRAEGYTF. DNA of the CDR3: TGCAGCACCTCGGACAGGGCTGAGGGCTACACCTTC.